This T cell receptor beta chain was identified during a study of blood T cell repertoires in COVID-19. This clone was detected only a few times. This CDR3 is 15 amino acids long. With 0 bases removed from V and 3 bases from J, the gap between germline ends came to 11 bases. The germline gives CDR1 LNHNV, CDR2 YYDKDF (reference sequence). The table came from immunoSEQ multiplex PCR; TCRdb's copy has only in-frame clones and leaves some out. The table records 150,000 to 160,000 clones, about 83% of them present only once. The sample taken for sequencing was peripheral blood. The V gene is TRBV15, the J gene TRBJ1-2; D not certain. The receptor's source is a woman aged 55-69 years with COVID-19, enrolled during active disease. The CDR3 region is CATSRDLRADYGYTF. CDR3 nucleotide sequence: TGTGCCACCAGCAGAGATTTGCGGGCAGACTATGGCTACACCTTC.